This TCR beta chain was recovered during a study of CD8 T cells in ankylosing spondylitis. Study outcomes and limitations: It appeared that ankylosing spondylitis blood was characterized by a TCR beta motif of under ten highly homologous variants.

Each CDR3 protein gets one entry after TCRdb re-called the 5' RACE reads with MiXCR. Of 160,000 or so distinct CDR3 sequences listed, roughly 10% are singletons. This clonotype has ten or more counts. Antigen: not known. The CDR3 loop spans 12 amino acids. The V end lost 5 bases, the J end lost 6 bases, and 8 bases lay between the germline ends. Germline CDR1 is SGHAT and CDR2 is FQNNGV. The sequenced sample consisted of blood, either unsorted or a sorted T cell fraction (not recorded which). The chain joins TRBV11-2 to TRBJ2-1; D is unresolved. The receptor was derived from a female donor with ankylosing spondylitis or in good health (not recorded which). The CDR3: CASSPPLNEQFF. CDR3 in DNA: TGTGCCAGCAGCCCCCCACTCAATGAGCAGTTCTTC.